What follows are 18 T cell receptor beta chains derived from one specimen sequenced in a study of CD8 T cells in ankylosing spondylitis. Each CDR3 protein is one row after TCRdb ran MiXCR on the 5' RACE reads. The table shows around 280,000 distinct CDR3 sequences, with over 15% occurring only once. Sequenced material: blood, either unsorted or a sorted T cell fraction (not recorded which). These receptors all stem from a male donor with ankylosing spondylitis or in good health (not recorded which).

V usage is TRBV5-1 and J usage is TRBJ2-5, with 8 bases fitting TRBD1. The CDR3 is 14 amino acids. The junction had 6 bases not matched to a gene; V was cut back by 4 bases and J by 4 bases. Germline values: CDR1 SGHRS, CDR2 YFSETQ. The CDR3 reads CASSQTGDGETQYF. The DNA for the CDR3 is TGCGCCAGCAGCCAGACAGGGGATGGAGAGACCCAGTACTTC.

This clonotype was detected only a few times. The V call is TRBV5-1, the J call TRBJ2-3; D remains ambiguous. The germline gives CDR1 SGHRS, CDR2 YFSETQ. The CDR3 runs 16 residues. V was clipped by 0 bases and J by 4 bases, with 15 bases between them. CDR3 DNA sequence: TGCGCCAGCAGCTTGGGGTTTGTGGGCTCCTCAGATACGCAGTATTTT. Its translation is CASSLGFVGSSDTQYF. Full variable domain (outside the CDR3, taken from reference TRBV5-1 and TRBJ2-3): KAGVTQTPRYLIKTRGQQVTLSCSPISGHRSVSWYQQTPGQGLQFLFEYFSETQRNKGNFPGRFSGRQFSNSRSEMNVSTLELGDSALYLCASSLGFVGSSDTQYFGPGTRLTVL.

The rearrangement joins TRBV7-6 to TRBJ2-1; possible D gene TRBD2, 6 bases. The ends were cut back, 4 bases at V and 4 bases at J, with 14 bases in the middle. The CDR3 covers 15 residues. Germline V gene lookup returns CDR1 SGHVS and CDR2 FNYEAQ. CDR3 nucleotide sequence: TGTGCCAGCAGCTACGTGGGAGGCACTTACAATGAGCAGTTCTTC. As protein: CASSYVGGTYNEQFF.

The V and J genes are TRBV10-3 and TRBJ2-5; 8 nucleotides line up with TRBD1. Unmatched junction bases numbered 5, after V lost 8 bases and J lost 0 bases. CDR3 length: 14 amino acids. From germline, CDR1 is ENHRY and CDR2 SYGVKD. CDR3 in DNA: TGTGCCATCCGGACAGGGCCCAACCAAGAGACCCAGTACTTC. It encodes CAIRTGPNQETQYF.

This clonotype was observed at least ten times. V is TRBV29-1 and J is TRBJ2-3; D possibly corresponds to TRBD2 (7 bases). The CDR3 sequence is 14 residues long. Trimming pared 7 bases from V and 1 base from J, leaving 15 bases between. Looked up from germline, CDR1 is SQVTM and CDR2 is ANQGSEA. The CDR3 DNA reads TGCAGCGCCCAAGTCGGGGGGCGCACAGATACGCAGTATTTT. Translated, it gives CSAQVGGRTDTQYF.

In its sample, this clonotype was seen a few times. J is TRBJ2-1 and V is TRBV5-1, with D unresolved. Per the germline V gene, CDR1 is SGHRS and CDR2 is YFSETQ. The CDR3 contains 13 residues. The V gene lost 1 base and the J gene lost 9 bases, with 11 bases spanning the gap. As DNA, the CDR3 is TGCGCCAGCAGCTTGTCCCCTGGCGGTGAGCAGTTCTTC. This encodes CASSLSPGGEQFF.

This clonotype was found once. The chain has TRBV7-9 and TRBJ2-7; weak D call: TRBD1 (5 bases). Trimming left V 2 bases short and J 1 base short, with 15 bases between. The CDR3 has 16 amino acids. The germline gives CDR1 SEHNR, CDR2 FQNEAQ (reference sequence). This chain's CDR3 is CASSLIEWGTSYEQYV. CDR3 in DNA: TGTGCCAGCAGCTTAATCGAGTGGGGCACTTCCTACGAGCAGTACGTC.

This clonotype showed up just once. The chain has TRBV7-8 and TRBJ2-3; tentative D call: TRBD2 (5 bases). Trimming took off 1 base at V and 4 bases at J, with 9 bases between the two ends. The CDR3 loop spans 14 amino acids. CDR1 SGHVS and CDR2 FQNEAQ come from the germline V gene. The DNA of the CDR3 is TGTGCCAGCAGCTTAGTAGTAGCGTCAGATACGCAGTATTTT. It is translated as CASSLVVASDTQYF. The full variable domain, in which reference TRBV7-8 and TRBJ2-3 provide the parts outside the CDR3, is GAGVSQSPRYKVAKRGQDVALRCDPISGHVSLFWYQQALGQGPEFLTYFQNEAQLDKSGLPSDRFFAERPEGSVSTLKIQRTQQEDSAVYLCASSLVVASDTQYFGPGTRLTVL.

This clonotype was seen a few times. The V gene is TRBV7-3, the J gene TRBJ1-1, with a possible D match to TRBD1 (5 bases). The ends were cut back, 3 bases at V and 8 bases at J, with 13 bases in the middle. The CDR3 has 13 residues. Germline V gene lookup returns CDR1 SGHTA and CDR2 FQGTGA. The CDR3: CASSFLAGTEAFF. CDR3 nucleotides: TGTGCCAGCAGCTTTTTAGCCGGGACGGAAGCTTTCTTT.

The chain combines TRBV9 with TRBJ2-1; D is unclear. CDR1 is SGDLS and CDR2 is YYNGEE in the germline V gene. The V end lost 3 bases, the J end lost 6 bases, and 16 bases lay between the germline ends. This CDR3 region has 15 residues. The CDR3 nucleotides read TGTGCCAGCAGCGGACGGAAACACAGAGGCAATGAGCAGTTCTTC. Translated: CASSGRKHRGNEQFF.

The sample holds a few counts of this clonotype. This chain joins TRBV29-1 and TRBJ1-5; the D is unclear. CDR3 length: 13 residues. V shed 4 bases and J shed 3 bases, with 10 bases lying between them. Germline V CDR1 and CDR2: SQVTM, ANQGSEA. The CDR3 DNA sequence: TGCAGCGTTGGAGAAGGGTTCAATCAGCCCCAGCATTTT. It yields the protein CSVGEGFNQPQHF.

This clonotype came up many times. V usage is TRBV12-3 or TRBV12-4 and J usage is TRBJ2-1; no reliable D call. The length of the CDR3 is 14 residues. V lost 3 bases and J lost 6, with 12 bases in between. The DNA of the CDR3 is TGTGCCAGCAGTTTGATAGGGTCAAGCAATGAGCAGTTCTTC. Protein sequence: CASSLIGSSNEQFF.

This clonotype has just a few counts. The CDR3 protein is CASSLEASGGVGYNEQFF. The DNA for the CDR3 is TGTGCCAGCAGCTTGGAGGCTAGCGGGGGGGTAGGCTACAATGAGCAGTTCTTC. The chain combines TRBV5-5 with TRBJ2-1; 12 positions agree with TRBD2. V gave up 0 bases and J gave up 3 bases; unmatched junction bases: 7. Germline V gene data show CDR1 as SGHKS and CDR2 as YYEKEE (reference sequence). The CDR3 consists of 18 residues.

The chain has TRBV5-1 and TRBJ2-1; TRBD2 matches at 14 bases. V lost 7 bases, J lost 7 bases, and 7 bases stayed unmatched. The CDR3 has 15 amino acids. Germline V gene lookup returns CDR1 SGHRS and CDR2 YFSETQ. The CDR3: CASGSGTSGGNEQFF. In nucleotides, the CDR3 is TGCGCCAGCGGCTCCGGGACTAGCGGGGGTAATGAGCAGTTCTTC.

This clonotype was counted between two and nine times. The V call is TRBV29-1, the J call TRBJ1-5; possible D gene TRBD1, 6 bases. With 4 bases removed from V and 0 bases from J, the gap between germline ends came to 7 bases. Germline CDR1 and CDR2: SQVTM and ANQGSEA. This CDR3 is 13 amino acids long. This CDR3 is CSVGTDSNQPQHF. CDR3 bases: TGCAGCGTTGGGACAGATAGCAATCAGCCCCAGCATTTT.

This clonotype showed up just a few times. The chain employs TRBV20-1 and TRBJ1-5; D may be TRBD1 (5 bases). Trimming cost V 6 bases and J 7 bases, with 13 bases left between them. The length of the CDR3 is 12 residues. The germline V gene encodes CDR1 DFQATT and CDR2 SNEGSKA (reference sequence). CDR3 loop: CSAQGSGQPQHF. The CDR3 DNA follows: TGCAGTGCCCAGGGTTCCGGGCAGCCCCAGCATTTT.

This clonotype was detected once. DNA of the CDR3: TGCAGTGCTAGAGAACGTGGAAGGACTAGCGGGAGTTGGGGGGGCACAGATACGCAGTATTTT. Translating gives CSARERGRTSGSWGGTDTQYF. The chain links TRBV20-1 to TRBJ2-3, with 13 bases matching TRBD2. The V gene's germline CDR1 is DFQATT and CDR2 SNEGSKA (reference sequence). This CDR3 comprises 21 residues. V lost 0 bases to trimming and J lost 1 base; unmatched junction nucleotides: 16.

This clonotype came up a few times. One end of the junction varies from germline; a read error may be responsible. This chain joins TRBV25-1 and TRBJ2-3; D unclear. This CDR3 has 19 amino acids. Germline V gene lookup returns CDR1 MGHDK and CDR2 SYGVNS. The CDR3 nucleotides are TGTGCCAGCAGCGAATCCATACGCCAGGATAGCAATAGCACAGATACGCAGTATTTT. Protein product: CASSESIRQDSNSTDTQYF.